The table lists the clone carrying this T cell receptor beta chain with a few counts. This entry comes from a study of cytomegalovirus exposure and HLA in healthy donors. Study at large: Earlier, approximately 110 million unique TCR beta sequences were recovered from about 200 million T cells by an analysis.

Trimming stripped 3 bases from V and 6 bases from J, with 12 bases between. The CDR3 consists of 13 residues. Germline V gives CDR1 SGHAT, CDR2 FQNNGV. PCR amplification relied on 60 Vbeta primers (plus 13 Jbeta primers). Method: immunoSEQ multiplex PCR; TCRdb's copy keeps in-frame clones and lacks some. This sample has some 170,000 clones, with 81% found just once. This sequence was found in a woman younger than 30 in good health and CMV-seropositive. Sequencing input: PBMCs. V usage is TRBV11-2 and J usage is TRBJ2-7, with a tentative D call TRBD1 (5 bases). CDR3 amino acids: CASSLSRVGEQYF. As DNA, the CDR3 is TGTGCCAGCAGCTTGAGCAGGGTCGGCGAGCAGTACTTC. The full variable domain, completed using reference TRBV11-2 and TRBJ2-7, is EAGVAQSPRYKIIEKRQSVAFWCNPISGHATLYWYQQILGQGPKLLIQFQNNGVVDDSQLPKDRFSAERLKGVDSTLKIQPAKLEDSAVYLCASSLSRVGEQYFGPGTRLTVT.